Listed below are T cell receptor beta chains from one sample, sequenced in a study of cytomegalovirus exposure and HLA in healthy donors. This table comes from immunoSEQ multiplex PCR, and its TCRdb copy is limited to in-frame clones, with some not included. Of under 200,000 clones in the sample, about 70% were seen once. Sequencing used PBMCs. The receptors shown here come from a woman aged 25 to 39 in good health and CMV-seronegative. Each CDR3 is given with its conserved first and last residue. The D gene is left open where the match is weak. The size entry is marked missing in some rows and otherwise reads once, few, many or a size class.

d_gene: .; v_gene: TRBV9; abundance: .; j_gene: TRBJ1-1; CDR3nt: TGTGCCAGCAGCGTCGACAAATTTGGGAACACTGAAGCTTTCTTT; CDR3aa: CASSVDKFGNTEAFF
d_gene: TRBD2; v_gene: TRBV15; abundance: .; j_gene: TRBJ2-7; CDR3nt: TGTGCCACCAGCAGAGGTCCGGGACTAGCGGATCAGGGCTACGAGCAGTACTTC; CDR3aa: CATSRGPGLADQGYEQYF
d_gene: TRBD2; v_gene: TRBV12-5; abundance: few; j_gene: TRBJ2-3; CDR3nt: TGTGCTAGTGGCCTAGATAGCGGGAGCCGAACAGCAGATACGCAGTATTTT; CDR3aa: CASGLDSGSRTADTQYF
d_gene: .; v_gene: TRBV11-3; abundance: .; j_gene: TRBJ2-3; CDR3nt: TGTGCCAGCAGTTCTCGCGCGTCGGCAGATACGCAGTATTTT; CDR3aa: CASSSRASADTQYF
d_gene: TRBD2; v_gene: TRBV13; abundance: .; j_gene: TRBJ2-1; CDR3nt: TGTGCCAGCAGCTTGTGGAGACTAGCGGGAGGTTCCTACAATGAGCAGTTCTTC; CDR3aa: CASSLWRLAGGSYNEQFF
d_gene: TRBD1; v_gene: TRBV7-9; abundance: .; j_gene: TRBJ2-1; CDR3nt: TGTGCCAGCAGCAACGATGGACAGGGCCCTGAGGGCTCCTACAATGAGCAGTTCTTC; CDR3aa: CASSNDGQGPEGSYNEQFF
d_gene: TRBD2; v_gene: TRBV5-1; abundance: once; j_gene: TRBJ2-7; CDR3nt: TGCGCCAGCAGCGGGGGCGGGGGGTCCTACGAGCAGTACTTC; CDR3aa: CASSGGGGSYEQYF
d_gene: .; v_gene: TRBV2; abundance: .; j_gene: TRBJ2-7; CDR3nt: TGTGCCAGCAGTGGTTCCGGCAGGGCTGGCGAGCAGTACTTC; CDR3aa: CASSGSGRAGEQYF
d_gene: .; v_gene: TRBV4-2; abundance: .; j_gene: TRBJ2-2; CDR3nt: TGTGCCAGCAGCCAAGCCTTGGGGAGTATCGCCGGGGAGCTGTTTTTT; CDR3aa: CASSQALGSIAGELFF
d_gene: .; v_gene: TRBV27; abundance: .; j_gene: TRBJ2-1; CDR3nt: TGTGCCAGCAGTTTTGGACAGCCTAATGAGCAGTTCTTC; CDR3aa: CASSFGQPNEQFF
d_gene: TRBD1; v_gene: TRBV11-2; abundance: .; j_gene: TRBJ2-1; CDR3nt: TGTGCCAGCAGCTTAGCGGGACAGGGCTACAATGAGCAGTTCTTC; CDR3aa: CASSLAGQGYNEQFF